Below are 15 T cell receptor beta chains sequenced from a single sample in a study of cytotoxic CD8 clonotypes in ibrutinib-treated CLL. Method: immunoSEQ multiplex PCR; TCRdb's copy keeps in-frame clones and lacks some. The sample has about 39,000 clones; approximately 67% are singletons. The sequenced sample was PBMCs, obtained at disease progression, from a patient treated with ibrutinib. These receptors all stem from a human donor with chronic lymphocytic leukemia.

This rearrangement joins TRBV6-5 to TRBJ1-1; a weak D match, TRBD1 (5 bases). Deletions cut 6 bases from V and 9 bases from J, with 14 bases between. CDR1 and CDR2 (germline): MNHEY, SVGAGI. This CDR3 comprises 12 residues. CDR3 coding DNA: TGTGCCAGCAGCTCTCAGGGTACTCAAGCTTTCTTT. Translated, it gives CASSSQGTQAFF.

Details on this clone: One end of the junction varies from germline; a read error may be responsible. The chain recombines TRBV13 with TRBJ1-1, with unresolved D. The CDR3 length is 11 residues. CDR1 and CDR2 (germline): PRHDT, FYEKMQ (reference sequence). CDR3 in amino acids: CASSLDGRVSF. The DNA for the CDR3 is TGTGCCAGCAGCTTAGATGGACGGGTTTCTTTC.

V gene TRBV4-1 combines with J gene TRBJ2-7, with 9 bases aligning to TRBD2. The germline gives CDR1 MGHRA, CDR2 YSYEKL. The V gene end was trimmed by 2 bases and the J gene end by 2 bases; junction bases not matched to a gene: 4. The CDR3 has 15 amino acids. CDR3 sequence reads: CASSQISGSTYEQYF. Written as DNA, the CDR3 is TGCGCCAGCAGCCAAATTAGCGGGAGCACCTACGAGCAGTACTTC.

The CDR3 here is CASSQPSGFGGQPQHF. The CDR3 DNA is TGCGCCAGCAGCCAACCTTCTGGGTTTGGAGGTCAGCCCCAGCATTTT. The V and J genes are TRBV4-1 and TRBJ1-5; D gene unclear. Germline V gene lookup returns CDR1 MGHRA and CDR2 YSYEKL. Trimming cost V 2 bases and J 6 bases, with 17 bases left between them. The CDR3 contains 16 residues.

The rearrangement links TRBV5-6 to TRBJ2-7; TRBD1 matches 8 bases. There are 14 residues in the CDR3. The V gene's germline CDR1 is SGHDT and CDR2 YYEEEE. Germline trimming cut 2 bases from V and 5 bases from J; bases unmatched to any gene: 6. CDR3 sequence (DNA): TGTGCCAGCAGCTTCCAGGGGGCGTACCACGAGCAGTACTTC. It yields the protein CASSFQGAYHEQYF.

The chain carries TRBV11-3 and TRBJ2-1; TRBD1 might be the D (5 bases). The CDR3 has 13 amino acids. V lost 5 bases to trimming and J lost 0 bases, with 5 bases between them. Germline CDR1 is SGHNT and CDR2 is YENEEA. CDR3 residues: CASSDSSYNEQFF. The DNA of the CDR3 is TGTGCCAGCAGCGACAGCTCCTACAATGAGCAGTTCTTC.

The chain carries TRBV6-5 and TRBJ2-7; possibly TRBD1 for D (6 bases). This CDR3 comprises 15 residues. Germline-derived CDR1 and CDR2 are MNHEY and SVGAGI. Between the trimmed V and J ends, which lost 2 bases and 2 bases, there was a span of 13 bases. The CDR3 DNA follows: TGTGCCAGCAGTTACCGGGACAAAGGGCCCTACGAGCAGTACTTC. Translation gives CASSYRDKGPYEQYF.

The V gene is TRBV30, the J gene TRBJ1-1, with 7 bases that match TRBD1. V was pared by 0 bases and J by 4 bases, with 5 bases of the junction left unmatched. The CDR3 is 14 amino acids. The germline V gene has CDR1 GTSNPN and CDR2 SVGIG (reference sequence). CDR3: CAWSVTGVGTEAFF. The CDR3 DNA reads TGTGCCTGGAGTGTTACAGGGGTGGGCACTGAAGCTTTCTTT.

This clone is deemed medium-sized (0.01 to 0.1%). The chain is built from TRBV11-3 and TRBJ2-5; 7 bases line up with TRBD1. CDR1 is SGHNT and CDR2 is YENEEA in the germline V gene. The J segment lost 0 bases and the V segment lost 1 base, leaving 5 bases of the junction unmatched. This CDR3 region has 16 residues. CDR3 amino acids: CASSLGQGPHQETQYF. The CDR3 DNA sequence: TGTGCCAGCAGCTTAGGACAGGGCCCCCACCAAGAGACCCAGTACTTC.

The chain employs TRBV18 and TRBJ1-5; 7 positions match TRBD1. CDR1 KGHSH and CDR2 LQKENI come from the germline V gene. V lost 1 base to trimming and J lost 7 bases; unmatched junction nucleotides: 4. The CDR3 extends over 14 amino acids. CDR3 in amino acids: CASSPQGAEQPQHF. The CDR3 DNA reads TGTGCCAGCTCACCACAGGGGGCAGAGCAGCCCCAGCATTTT.

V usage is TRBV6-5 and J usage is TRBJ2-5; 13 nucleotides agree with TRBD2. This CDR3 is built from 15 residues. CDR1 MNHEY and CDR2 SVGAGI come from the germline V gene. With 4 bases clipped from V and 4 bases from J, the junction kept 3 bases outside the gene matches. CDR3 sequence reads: CASSFRLAGGETQYF. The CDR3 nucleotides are TGTGCCAGCAGTTTTAGACTAGCGGGAGGAGAGACCCAGTACTTC.

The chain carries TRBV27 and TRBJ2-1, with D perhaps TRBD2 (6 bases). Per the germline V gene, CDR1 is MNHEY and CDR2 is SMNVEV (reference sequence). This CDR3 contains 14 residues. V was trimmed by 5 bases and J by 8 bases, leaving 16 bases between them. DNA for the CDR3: TGTGCCAGCAGTCGCTATGGAGGGTGGGATGAGCAGTTCTTC. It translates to CASSRYGGWDEQFF.

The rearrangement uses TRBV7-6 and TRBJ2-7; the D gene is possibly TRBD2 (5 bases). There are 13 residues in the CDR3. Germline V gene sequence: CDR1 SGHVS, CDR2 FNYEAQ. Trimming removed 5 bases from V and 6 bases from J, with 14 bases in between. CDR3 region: CASSVDSTGEQYF. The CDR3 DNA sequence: TGTGCCAGCAGCGTGGACTCGACCGGCGAGCAGTACTTC.

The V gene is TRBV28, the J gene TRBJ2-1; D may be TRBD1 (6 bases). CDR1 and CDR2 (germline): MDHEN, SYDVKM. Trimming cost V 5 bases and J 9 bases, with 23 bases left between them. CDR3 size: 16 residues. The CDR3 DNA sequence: TGTGCCAGCAGTCTGCCCAAGGACAGAACACCCTTTGAGCAGTTCTTC. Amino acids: CASSLPKDRTPFEQFF.

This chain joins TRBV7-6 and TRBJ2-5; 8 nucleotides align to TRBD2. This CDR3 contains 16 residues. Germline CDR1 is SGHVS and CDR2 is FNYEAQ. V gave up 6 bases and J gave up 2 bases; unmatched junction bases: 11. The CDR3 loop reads CASSIAGSGGQETQYF. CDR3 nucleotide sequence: TGTGCCAGCAGTATAGCGGGCAGCGGGGGACAAGAGACCCAGTACTTC.